The source of this TCR beta chain is a study of cytomegalovirus exposure and HLA in healthy donors. Between the trimmed V and J ends, which lost 6 bases and 5 bases, there was a span of 17 bases. This CDR3 has 15 residues. In germline, CDR1 is MNHEY, CDR2 SMNVEV (reference sequence). The approximately 120-subject validation cohort, separate from the roughly 700-subject first cohort, included the donors. Sequencing used immunoSEQ multiplex PCR; TCRdb keeps in-frame clones, though not all of them. The table includes about 200,000 clones, 75% to 85% detected once. The chain combines TRBV27 with TRBJ1-5, with D possibly being TRBD1 (6 bases). This receptor was taken from a woman aged 25 to 39 in good health and CMV-seropositive. The sample consisted of PBMCs. The CDR3 reads CASRVGGGAYQPQHF. The CDR3 region has the DNA TGTGCCAGCAGAGTAGGGGGGGGAGCGTATCAGCCCCAGCATTTT.